The 27 T cell receptor beta chains below all came from one sample that was sequenced in a study of cytomegalovirus exposure and HLA in healthy donors. Amplification used 60 Vbeta primers and 13 Jbeta primers. Sequencing was performed with immunoSEQ multiplex PCR; in TCRdb, only in-frame clones are kept and a portion is missing. The data show roughly 86,000 clones, about three quarters seen once. Sequenced sample: PBMCs. Receptor source: a female donor in good health and CMV-seronegative.

This rearrangement joins TRBV9 to TRBJ2-7, with D perhaps matching TRBD2 (5 bases). CDR3 length equals 13 residues. V dropped 0 bases and J dropped 9 bases, with 13 bases sitting between them. Germline CDR1 reads SGDLS; CDR2 reads YYNGEE. In DNA form, the CDR3 reads TGTGCCAGCAGCGTAGCTCCGCAGGAGGCGCAGTACTTC. Translated, it gives CASSVAPQEAQYF.

This clone was seen more than once but under ten times. The genes are TRBV7-2 and TRBJ1-2; D is undetermined. Per the germline V gene, CDR1 is SGHTA and CDR2 is FQGNSA. The CDR3 consists of 12 residues. V was cut by 3 bases and J by 4 bases, with 6 bases left in between. Here the CDR3 reads CASSFPGYGYTF. The CDR3, as DNA: TGTGCCAGCAGCTTCCCCGGCTATGGCTACACCTTC.

The chain is built from TRBV6-6 and TRBJ2-7; tentatively, D is TRBD1 (6 bases). Germline V lookup: CDR1 MNHNY, CDR2 SVGAGI (reference sequence). The CDR3 loop spans 12 amino acids. V gave up 6 bases and J gave up 3 bases, with 9 bases separating them. CDR3 sequence (DNA): TGTGCCAGCAGCAGACAGGTCTACGAGCAGTACTTC. Translating it yields CASSRQVYEQYF.

In this sample, this clone turned up once. This chain joins TRBV2 and TRBJ1-2, with a possible D match to TRBD1 (6 bases). Germline V gene data show CDR1 as SNHLY and CDR2 as FYNNEI. This CDR3 has 12 residues. V lost 7 bases and J lost 6, with 12 bases in between. The CDR3 spells CASKGDGHGYTF. The CDR3 DNA follows: TGTGCCAGCAAGGGGGACGGCCATGGCTACACCTTC.

This rearrangement joins TRBV9 to TRBJ2-7, with TRBD1 identical over 9 bases. V dropped 4 bases and J dropped 4; count of bases not matched to a gene: 9. The CDR3 is 15 amino acids. Germline V CDR1 and CDR2: SGDLS, YYNGEE. The DNA of the CDR3 is TGTGCCAGCAGCTTAAGCGGGACAGGGTTTTACGAGCAGTACTTC. Translation: CASSLSGTGFYEQYF.

CDR3: CASRLHQNTGELFF. CDR3 nucleotides: TGCGCCAGCAGACTACATCAGAACACCGGGGAGCTGTTTTTT. V usage is TRBV5-1 and J usage is TRBJ2-2; no clear D gene. Per the germline V gene, CDR1 is SGHRS and CDR2 is YFSETQ. The CDR3 runs 14 residues. V was shortened by 5 bases and J by 1 base, with 9 bases between the two germline ends.

This clone was picked up a small number of times. The chain uses TRBV4-2 and TRBJ2-5; 8 nucleotides agree with TRBD2. The better agreement between TRBJ2-7 and the DNA end casts doubt on the J call. The CDR3 is 16 amino acids. Per the germline V gene, CDR1 is LGHNA and CDR2 is YNFKEQ. In DNA form, the CDR3 reads TGTGCCAGCAGGCCAGTACTAAAGCGGGGGTCCTACGAGCAGTACTTC. Translated: CASRPVLKRGSYEQYF.

This clone turned up a few times. The J gene is TRBJ2-3, the V gene TRBV5-1; 8 bases match TRBD2. This CDR3 is 13 amino acids long. The V gene's germline CDR1 is SGHRS and CDR2 YFSETQ. Germline trimming cut 3 bases from V and 5 bases from J; bases unmatched to any gene: 2. The CDR3 DNA reads TGCGCCAGCAGCTCCAGCGGGGGAGATACGCAGTATTTT. Translating it yields CASSSSGGDTQYF.

V usage is TRBV29-1 and J usage is TRBJ2-7; 14 nucleotides line up with TRBD2. J was trimmed by 2 bases and V by 1 base; bases with no gene match: 10. From germline, CDR1 is SQVTM and CDR2 ANQGSEA. The CDR3 consists of 18 residues. The chain's CDR3 is CSVEVPRTSGRPPYEQYF. The CDR3 nucleotides read TGCAGCGTTGAAGTTCCCCGGACTAGCGGGAGGCCCCCCTACGAGCAGTACTTC.

Here the CDR3 DNA reads TGTGCCAGCAGCTTATATGGGGCCTCTGGAAACACCATATATTTT. Residues: CASSLYGASGNTIYF. The genes are TRBV7-8 and TRBJ1-3, with D possibly TRBD1 on 5 matching bases. From germline, CDR1 is SGHVS and CDR2 FQNEAQ. CDR3 length: 15 amino acids. Trimming took 2 bases from V and 0 from J, leaving 8 bases between them.

This clone was seen a few times. This CDR3 is also generated by other DNA sequences in the sample. The J gene is TRBJ2-3, the V gene TRBV5-4, with TRBD2 matching over 8 bases. CDR1 is SGHNT, CDR2 YYREEE, per germline (reference sequence). V dropped 2 bases and J dropped 3; count of bases not matched to a gene: 5. The CDR3 length is 15 residues. CDR3 residues: CASSLDPGGTDTQYF. The CDR3 DNA reads TGTGCCAGCAGCTTAGATCCGGGGGGGACAGATACGCAGTATTTT.

The chain carries TRBV19 and TRBJ1-1, with D hard to call. V gave up 5 bases and J gave up 0 bases, with 13 bases separating them. From germline, CDR1 is LNHDA and CDR2 SQIVND (reference sequence). The CDR3 runs 15 residues. Here the CDR3 DNA reads TGTGCCAGTAGTCTTGGCCCCGGAGTGAACACTGAAGCTTTCTTT. Its translation: CASSLGPGVNTEAFF.

This clone was observed a single time. The chain combines TRBV29-1 with TRBJ2-7, with 9 bases lining up with TRBD2. This CDR3 spans 14 amino acids. Germline-derived CDR1 and CDR2 are SQVTM and ANQGSEA. Trimming took 6 bases from V and 2 from J; bases not matched to a gene: 8. The CDR3: CSVLNSGGAYEQYF. For the CDR3, the DNA is TGCAGCGTGCTGAATAGCGGGGGAGCCTACGAGCAGTACTTC.

This clone appeared a single time. CDR3 region: CASSERASSGSSERGKWETQYF. The CDR3 DNA is TGTGCCAGCAGTGAACGGGCGTCTAGCGGGAGTTCCGAACGGGGCAAGTGGGAGACCCAGTACTTC. This chain links TRBV6-1 with TRBJ2-5, with 10 positions matching TRBD2. The CDR3 totals 22 residues. Germline trimming cut 2 bases from V and 5 bases from J; bases unmatched to any gene: 26. Germline assignment: CDR1 MNHNS and CDR2 SASEGT.

The V gene is TRBV6-5, the J gene TRBJ2-7, with 10 bases matching TRBD1. Germline V gene lookup returns CDR1 MNHEY and CDR2 SVGAGI. V shed 5 bases and J 6 bases; nucleotides not matched to a gene: 7. CDR3 length: 14 residues. The CDR3 loop is CASSPRTGGGEQYF. The CDR3 bases are TGTGCCAGCAGTCCTAGGACAGGGGGGGGCGAGCAGTACTTC.

This clone occurred a few times. The chain combines TRBV28 with TRBJ1-5; D is possibly TRBD1 (5 bases). Trimming pared 5 bases from V and 0 bases from J, leaving 11 bases between. CDR1 and CDR2 from the germline V gene are MDHEN and SYDVKM. The CDR3 is 15 residues long. CDR3 sequence (DNA): TGTGCCAGCAGTGCAAGGGGATATAGCAATCAGCCCCAGCATTTT. This encodes CASSARGYSNQPQHF. The full variable domain, its missing parts supplied by reference TRBV28 and TRBJ1-5, is DVKVTQSSRYLVKRTGEKVFLECVQDMDHENMFWYRQDPGLGLRLIYFSYDVKMKEKGDIPEGYSVSREKKERFSLILESASTNQTSMYLCASSARGYSNQPQHFGDGTRLSIL.

The chain joins TRBV6-5 to TRBJ2-7; TRBD1 might be the D (6 bases). Trimming removed 0 bases from V and 3 bases from J, with 12 bases in between. CDR1 and CDR2 (germline): MNHEY, SVGAGI. This CDR3 spans 15 amino acids. The CDR3 DNA reads as TGTGCCAGCAGTTACTCGGGGGCAGGGAGCTACGAGCAGTACTTC. It specifies CASSYSGAGSYEQYF.

The chain carries TRBV4-3 and TRBJ2-7; 8 bases align to TRBD1. This CDR3 comprises 16 residues. Germline assignment: CDR1 LGHNA and CDR2 YSLEER. The V segment lost 1 base and the J segment 4 bases; nucleotides outside the gene matches: 9. The DNA for the CDR3 is TGCGCCAGCAGCCAAGCTTACCGACAGGGGATGTACGAGCAGTACTTC. Encoded protein: CASSQAYRQGMYEQYF.

This chain connects TRBV28 to TRBJ1-2; a weak D match, TRBD1 (5 bases). Germline CDR1 reads MDHEN; CDR2 reads SYDVKM. The CDR3 contains 14 residues. Trimming pared 6 bases from V and 8 bases from J, leaving 19 bases between. The CDR3 region is CASSSPGVGKGYTF. The CDR3 DNA reads TGTGCCAGCAGCTCCCCGGGGGTGGGCAAGGGCTACACCTTC.

The V and J genes are TRBV6-1 and TRBJ1-5; 8 positions match TRBD1. This CDR3 region has 16 residues. The V gene's germline CDR1 is MNHNS and CDR2 SASEGT. After removal of 0 bases from V and 7 bases from J, the junction contained 8 bases not matched to a gene. The CDR3 loop is CASSEAAAGGRQPQHF. DNA of the CDR3: TGTGCCAGCAGTGAAGCCGCGGCAGGGGGCCGACAGCCCCAGCATTTT.

The chain has TRBV18 and TRBJ1-2; D remains unclear. CDR1 and CDR2 from the germline V gene are KGHSH and LQKENI. The V end was cut by 6 bases, the J end by 5 bases, with 13 bases between. This CDR3 is built from 13 residues. CDR3 coding DNA: TGTGCCAGCTCCTGGGAGGATGGATATGGCTACACCTTC. Residues: CASSWEDGYGYTF.

The chain recombines TRBV5-1 with TRBJ1-4; D is possibly TRBD1 (6 bases). V lost 3 bases and J lost 6, with 12 bases in between. Germline CDR1 is SGHRS and CDR2 is YFSETQ. The length of the CDR3 is 14 residues. In nucleotides, the CDR3 is TGCGCCAGCAGCTCAACAGGGTTCGATGAAAAACTGTTTTTT. It codes for CASSSTGFDEKLFF.

The chain combines TRBV27 with TRBJ1-4, with no clear D. CDR1 and CDR2 from the germline V gene are MNHEY and SMNVEV (reference sequence). Trimming removed 5 bases at V and 11 bases at J, with 15 bases between. There are 13 residues in the CDR3. CDR3 loop: CASSLTGEEKLFF. The CDR3 nucleotides read TGTGCCAGCAGTCTCACCGGGGAGGAGAAACTGTTTTTT.

The chain joins TRBV2 to TRBJ2-6; 10 positions agree with TRBD1. Trimming removed 4 bases from V and 5 bases from J; junction bases left unmatched: 2. The CDR3 runs to 15 residues. Germline V CDR1 and CDR2: SNHLY, FYNNEI. In DNA, the CDR3 is TGTGCCAGCAGTGGACAGGGGGCTTGGGCCAACGTCCTGACTTTC. It yields the protein CASSGQGAWANVLTF. Full variable domain (rest looked up from reference TRBV2 and TRBJ2-6): EPEVTQTPSHQVTQMGQEVILRCVPISNHLYFYWYRQILGQKVEFLVSFYNNEISEKSEIFDDQFSVERPDGSNFTLKIRSTKLEDSAMYFCASSGQGAWANVLTFGAGSRLTVL.

This chain links TRBV18 with TRBJ1-5; no firm D call. This CDR3 is 14 amino acids long. Trimming pared 3 bases from V and 2 bases from J, leaving 8 bases between. In germline, CDR1 is KGHSH, CDR2 LQKENI. The CDR3 DNA sequence: TGTGCCAGCTCACCTCAGGAAGGCAATCAGCCCCAGCATTTT. This gives the protein CASSPQEGNQPQHF. The entire variable domain, with the rest obtained from reference TRBV18 and TRBJ1-5, is as follows: NAGVMQNPRHLVRRRGQEARLRCSPMKGHSHVYWYRQLPEEGLKFMVYLQKENIIDESGMPKERFSAEFPKEGPSILRIQQVVRGDSAAYFCASSPQEGNQPQHFGDGTRLSIL.

The chain employs TRBV5-3 and TRBJ2-7, with 9 nucleotides matching TRBD1. TRBV5-3 is recorded as an ORF, its role being uncertain. V lost 5 bases, J lost 7 bases, and 16 bases stayed unmatched. This CDR3 has 16 amino acids. CDR3 sequence: CARRRVEDRGFEEQYF. CDR3 in DNA: TGTGCCAGAAGACGCGTAGAGGACAGGGGATTTGAGGAGCAGTACTTC.

The chain carries TRBV6-5 and TRBJ1-5; weak D call: TRBD1 (6 bases). Germline-derived CDR1 and CDR2 are MNHEY and SVGAGI. The CDR3 has 13 residues. Trimming left V 6 bases short and J 4 bases short, with 10 bases between. The CDR3 nucleotides read TGTGCCAGCAGCACCGGGACAAATCAGCCCCAGCATTTT. It is translated as CASSTGTNQPQHF.